This T cell receptor beta chain was profiled in a study of cytomegalovirus exposure and HLA in healthy donors. Overall study: Of approximately 400 genotyped donors, more than 75% clustered with self-reported Caucasian donors. Study-level points and caveats: Previous analysis showed most TCR beta V segments were productive about 90% or about 30% of the time. The authors listed about 170 TCR beta chains as cytomegalovirus-associated.

Germline V CDR1 and CDR2: LNHNV, YYDKDF (reference sequence). Trimming pared 0 bases from V and 2 bases from J, leaving 10 bases between. The CDR3 sequence is 16 residues long. 13 Jbeta primers and 60 Vbeta primers were used for the PCR. This table comes from immunoSEQ multiplex PCR, and its TCRdb copy is limited to in-frame clones, with some not included. Of 190,000 or so clones in the sample, around four fifths were seen once. About this clone itself: Its specificity is unknown.

This receptor was obtained from a woman in her fifties or sixties in good health and CMV-seropositive. The rearrangement uses TRBV15 and TRBJ2-2; D is perhaps TRBD1 (6 bases). Specimen: PBMCs. DNA for the CDR3: TGTGCCACCAGCAGAGAATCGGGACACAACACCGGGGAGCTGTTTTTT. It yields the protein CATSRESGHNTGELFF.